This T cell receptor (beta chain) originates from a study of cytomegalovirus exposure and HLA in healthy donors. Turning to the study itself: The approximately 120 validation repertoires, a later analysis reported, used the same platform as the approximately 670 first-cohort repertoires. Study-level points and caveats: The study put under 200 TCR beta chains on its list as cytomegalovirus-associated. As confirmed in vitro, a few CMV-associated chains were specific for CMV antigens.

Clones were read by immunoSEQ multiplex PCR, and TCRdb kept only the in-frame ones, dropping some. The table includes 250,000 to 400,000 clones, roughly 86% detected once. Comment on this clone: Its target is not known.

Sequencing input: PBMCs. This TCR derives from a man between 25 and 39 years old in good health and CMV-seronegative.

In nucleotides, the CDR3 is TGTGCCAGCAGTGATCCCTCTAGCGGGGGCACAGATACGCAGTATTTT. Translation gives CASSDPSSGGTDTQYF. V gene TRBV2 combines with J gene TRBJ2-3; 9 bases map to TRBD2. From germline, CDR1 is SNHLY and CDR2 FYNNEI. The length of the CDR3 is 16 residues. V was clipped by 3 bases and J by 1 base; unmatched bases: 5.